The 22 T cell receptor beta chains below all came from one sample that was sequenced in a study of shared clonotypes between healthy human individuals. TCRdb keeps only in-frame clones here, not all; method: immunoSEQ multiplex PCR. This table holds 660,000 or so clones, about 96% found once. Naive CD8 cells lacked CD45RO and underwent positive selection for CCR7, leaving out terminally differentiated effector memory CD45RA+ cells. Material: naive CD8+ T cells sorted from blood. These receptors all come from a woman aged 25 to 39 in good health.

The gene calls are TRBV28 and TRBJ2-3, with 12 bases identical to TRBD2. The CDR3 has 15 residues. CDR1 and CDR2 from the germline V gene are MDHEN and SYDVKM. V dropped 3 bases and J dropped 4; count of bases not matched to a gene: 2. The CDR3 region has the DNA TGTGCCAGCAGTTTGACTAGCGGGAGTGCAGATACGCAGTATTTT. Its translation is CASSLTSGSADTQYF.

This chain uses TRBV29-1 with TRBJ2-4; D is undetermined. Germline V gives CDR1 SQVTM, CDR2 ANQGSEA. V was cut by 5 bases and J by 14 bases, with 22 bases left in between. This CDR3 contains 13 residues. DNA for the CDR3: TGCAGCGTTTTAATAGATGTGTTTGGACCAGAGTACTTC. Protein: CSVLIDVFGPEYF.

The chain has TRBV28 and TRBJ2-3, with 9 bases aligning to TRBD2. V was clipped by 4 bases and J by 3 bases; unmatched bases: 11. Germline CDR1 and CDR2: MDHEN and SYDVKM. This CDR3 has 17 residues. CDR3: CASSYGGSGSLTDTQYF. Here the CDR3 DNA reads TGTGCCAGCAGTTATGGGGGTAGCGGGAGCCTAACAGATACGCAGTATTTT.

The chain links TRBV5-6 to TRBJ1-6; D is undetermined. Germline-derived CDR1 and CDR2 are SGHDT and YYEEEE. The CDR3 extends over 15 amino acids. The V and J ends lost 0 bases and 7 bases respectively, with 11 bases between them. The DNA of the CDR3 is TGTGCCAGCAGCTTGGGGACGCGTCGGAATTCACCCCTCCACTTT. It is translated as CASSLGTRRNSPLHF.

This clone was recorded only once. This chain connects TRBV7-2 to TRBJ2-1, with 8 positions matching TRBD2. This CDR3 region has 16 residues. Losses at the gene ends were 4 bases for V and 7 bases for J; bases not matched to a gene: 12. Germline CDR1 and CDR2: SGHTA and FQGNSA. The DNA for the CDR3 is TGTGCCAGCAGCTCCACCTTTGGACTAGCCCGGAATGAGCAGTTCTTC. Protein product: CASSSTFGLARNEQFF.

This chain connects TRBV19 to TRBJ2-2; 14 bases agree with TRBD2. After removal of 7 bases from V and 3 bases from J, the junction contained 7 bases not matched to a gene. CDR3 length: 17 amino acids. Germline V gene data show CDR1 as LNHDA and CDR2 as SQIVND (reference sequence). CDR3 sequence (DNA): TGTGCCAGTAACCCGGGACTAGCGGGAGACTACACCGGGGAGCTGTTTTTT. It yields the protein CASNPGLAGDYTGELFF.

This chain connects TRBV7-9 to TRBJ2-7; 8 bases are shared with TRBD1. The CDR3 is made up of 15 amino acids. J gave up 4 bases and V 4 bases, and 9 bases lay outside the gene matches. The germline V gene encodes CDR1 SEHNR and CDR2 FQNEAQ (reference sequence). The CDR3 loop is CASSSSGQVKYEQYF. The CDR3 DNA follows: TGTGCCAGCAGCTCCTCGGGACAGGTAAAATACGAGCAGTACTTC.

The CDR3 coding sequence is TGTGCCATCCCCGTTACTAGCGGGAGGGCCCCCGGGGAGCTGTTTTTT. This gives the protein CAIPVTSGRAPGELFF. The chain couples TRBV7-7 to TRBJ2-2, with 13 bases that match TRBD2. The V and J ends lost 10 bases and 6 bases, in that order; junction bases with no gene match: 11. The germline V gene encodes CDR1 SSHAT and CDR2 FNYEAQ (reference sequence). CDR3 size: 16 residues.

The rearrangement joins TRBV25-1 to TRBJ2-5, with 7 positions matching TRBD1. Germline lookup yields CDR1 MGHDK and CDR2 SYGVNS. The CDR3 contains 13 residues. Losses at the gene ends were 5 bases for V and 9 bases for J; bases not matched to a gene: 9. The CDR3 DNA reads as TGTGCCAGCAGTTACCAGGGGGAAGTGGCCCAGTACTTC. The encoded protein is CASSYQGEVAQYF.

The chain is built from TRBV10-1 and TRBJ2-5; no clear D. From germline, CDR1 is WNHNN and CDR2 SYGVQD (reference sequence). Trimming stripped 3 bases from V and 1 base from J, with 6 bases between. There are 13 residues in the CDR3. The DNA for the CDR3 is TGCGCCAGCAGTGATACTACCCAAGAGACCCAGTACTTC. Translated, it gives CASSDTTQETQYF.

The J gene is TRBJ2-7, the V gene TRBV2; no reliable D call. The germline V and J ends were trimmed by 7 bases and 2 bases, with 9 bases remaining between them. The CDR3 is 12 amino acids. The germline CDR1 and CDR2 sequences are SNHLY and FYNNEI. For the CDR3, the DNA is TGTGCCAGCACTGGCAGCACCTACGAGCAGTACTTC. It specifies CASTGSTYEQYF.

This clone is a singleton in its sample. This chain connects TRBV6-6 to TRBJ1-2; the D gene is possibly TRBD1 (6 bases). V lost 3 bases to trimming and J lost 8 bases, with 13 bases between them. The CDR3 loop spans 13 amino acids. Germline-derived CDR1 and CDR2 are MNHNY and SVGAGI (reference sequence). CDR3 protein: CASSYLGGKGYTF. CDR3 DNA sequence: TGTGCCAGCAGTTATTTGGGGGGCAAAGGCTACACCTTC.

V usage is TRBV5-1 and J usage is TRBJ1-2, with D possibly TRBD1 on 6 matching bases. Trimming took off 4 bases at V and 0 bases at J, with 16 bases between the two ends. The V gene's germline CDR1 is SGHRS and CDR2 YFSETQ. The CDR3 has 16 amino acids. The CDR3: CASSSEPGHTNYGYTF. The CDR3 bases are TGCGCCAGCAGCAGTGAACCGGGACATACTAACTATGGCTACACCTTC.

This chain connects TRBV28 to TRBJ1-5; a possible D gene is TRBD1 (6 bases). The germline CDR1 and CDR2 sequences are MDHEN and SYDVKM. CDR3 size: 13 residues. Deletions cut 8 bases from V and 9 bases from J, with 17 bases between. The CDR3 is CASGTPGHMPQHF. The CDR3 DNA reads TGTGCCAGCGGGACACCCGGCCATATGCCCCAGCATTTT. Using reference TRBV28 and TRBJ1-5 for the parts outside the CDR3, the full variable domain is DVKVTQSSRYLVKRTGEKVFLECVQDMDHENMFWYRQDPGLGLRLIYFSYDVKMKEKGDIPEGYSVSREKKERFSLILESASTNQTSMYLCASGTPGHMPQHFGDGTRLSIL.

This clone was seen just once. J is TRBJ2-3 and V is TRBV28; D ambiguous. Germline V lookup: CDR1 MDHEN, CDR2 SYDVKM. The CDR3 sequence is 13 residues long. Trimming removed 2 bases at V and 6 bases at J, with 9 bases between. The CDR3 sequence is CASSLGLGDTQYF. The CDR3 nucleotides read TGTGCCAGCAGTTTAGGTCTAGGGGATACGCAGTATTTT.

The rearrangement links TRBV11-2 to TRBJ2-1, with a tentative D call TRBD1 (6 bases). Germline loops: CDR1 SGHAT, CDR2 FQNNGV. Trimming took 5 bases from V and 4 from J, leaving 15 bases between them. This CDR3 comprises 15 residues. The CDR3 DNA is TGTGCCAGCAGCCAAAGAGGGGGACAATACAATGAGCAGTTCTTC. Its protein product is CASSQRGGQYNEQFF.

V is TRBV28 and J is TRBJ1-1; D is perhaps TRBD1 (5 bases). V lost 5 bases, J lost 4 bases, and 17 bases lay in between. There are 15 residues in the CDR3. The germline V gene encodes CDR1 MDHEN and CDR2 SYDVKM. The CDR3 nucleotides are TGTGCCAGCAGTCCCCCCAGGGAGGGGAGCACTGAAGCTTTCTTT. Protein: CASSPPREGSTEAFF. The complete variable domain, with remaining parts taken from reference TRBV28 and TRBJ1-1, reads DVKVTQSSRYLVKRTGEKVFLECVQDMDHENMFWYRQDPGLGLRLIYFSYDVKMKEKGDIPEGYSVSREKKERFSLILESASTNQTSMYLCASSPPREGSTEAFFGQGTRLTVV.

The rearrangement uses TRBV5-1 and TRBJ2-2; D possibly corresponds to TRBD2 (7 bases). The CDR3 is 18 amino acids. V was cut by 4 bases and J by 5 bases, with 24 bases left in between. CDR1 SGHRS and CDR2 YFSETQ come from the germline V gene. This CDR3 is CASSAEMPGGAYTGELFF. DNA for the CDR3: TGCGCCAGCAGCGCGGAAATGCCGGGGGGCGCGTATACCGGGGAGCTGTTTTTT.

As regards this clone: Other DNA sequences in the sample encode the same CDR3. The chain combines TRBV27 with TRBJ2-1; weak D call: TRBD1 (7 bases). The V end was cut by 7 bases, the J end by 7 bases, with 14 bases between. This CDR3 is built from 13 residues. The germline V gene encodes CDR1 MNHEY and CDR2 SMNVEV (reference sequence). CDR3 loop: CASTPPGGNEQFF. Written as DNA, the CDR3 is TGTGCCAGCACCCCGCCAGGGGGGAATGAGCAGTTCTTC.

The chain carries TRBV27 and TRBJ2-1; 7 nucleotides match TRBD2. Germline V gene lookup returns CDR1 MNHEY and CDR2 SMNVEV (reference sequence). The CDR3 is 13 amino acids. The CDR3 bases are TGTGCGGGGCGGGAGAGGTCCTACAATGAGCAGTTCTTC. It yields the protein CAGRERSYNEQFF.

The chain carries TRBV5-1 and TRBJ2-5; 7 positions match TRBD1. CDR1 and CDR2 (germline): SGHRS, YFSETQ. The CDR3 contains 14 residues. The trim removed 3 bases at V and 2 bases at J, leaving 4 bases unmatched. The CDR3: CASSSDRVQETQYF. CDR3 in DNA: TGCGCCAGCAGCTCCGACAGGGTACAAGAGACCCAGTACTTC.

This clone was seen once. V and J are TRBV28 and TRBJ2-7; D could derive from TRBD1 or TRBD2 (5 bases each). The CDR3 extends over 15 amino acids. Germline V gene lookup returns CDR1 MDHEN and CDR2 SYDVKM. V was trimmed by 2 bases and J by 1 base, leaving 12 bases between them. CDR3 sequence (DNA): TGTGCCAGCAGTTTAGGGATCGGGACGTCCTACGAGCAGTACTTC. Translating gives CASSLGIGTSYEQYF.